This is a list of T cell receptor beta chains from one sample in a study of shared clonotypes between healthy human individuals. Profiled with immunoSEQ multiplex PCR; TCRdb holds only in-frame clones, not every one. The table has around 2.3 million clones, approximately 94% seen once. Sequenced sample: naive CD4+ T cells sorted from blood. The receptors originated from a man between 18 and 29 years old in good health. CDR3s include the opening cysteine and the closing phenylalanine or tryptophan. The D gene is left open where the match is weak. Clone size appears in some rows only: once, few, many, or a class for an expanded clone.

abundance: .
j_gene: TRBJ2-7
v_gene: TRBV5-3
d_gene: .
CDR3nt: TGTGCCAGCAGCTCCTGGGGGGACGCTGCCTACGAGCAGTACTTC
CDR3aa: CASSSWGDAAYEQYF

abundance: .
j_gene: TRBJ1-1
v_gene: TRBV6-1
d_gene: .
CDR3nt: TGTGCCAGCAGTGGGACCTTCCGGACTGAAGCTTTCTTT
CDR3aa: CASSGTFRTEAFF

abundance: .
j_gene: TRBJ2-2
v_gene: TRBV6-5
d_gene: TRBD2
CDR3nt: TGTGCCACCGGTCGGGGGGGGAACACCGGGGAGCTGTTTTTT
CDR3aa: CATGRGGNTGELFF

abundance: .
j_gene: TRBJ1-1
v_gene: TRBV9
d_gene: .
CDR3nt: TGTGCCAGCAGCGTAGCCCAAGGGGGCACTGAAGCTTTCTTT
CDR3aa: CASSVAQGGTEAFF

abundance: .
j_gene: TRBJ1-1
v_gene: TRBV30
d_gene: TRBD1
CDR3nt: TGTGCCTGCCCATTACAGGGGCACACTGAAGCTTTCTTT
CDR3aa: CACPLQGHTEAFF

abundance: .
j_gene: TRBJ2-6
v_gene: TRBV10-3
d_gene: TRBD1
CDR3nt: TGTGCCATCAGTGAGGACAGGGCTGGGGCCAACGTCCTGACTTTC
CDR3aa: CAISEDRAGANVLTF

abundance: .
j_gene: TRBJ1-1
v_gene: TRBV11-1
d_gene: TRBD1
CDR3nt: TGTGCCAGCAGCTGGGACAGGGGTGGAACTGAAGCTTTCTTT
CDR3aa: CASSWDRGGTEAFF

abundance: .
j_gene: TRBJ1-1
v_gene: TRBV9
d_gene: .
CDR3nt: TGTGCCAGCAGCCCCCTGGGGCAGAACACTGAAGCTTTCTTT
CDR3aa: CASSPLGQNTEAFF

abundance: .
j_gene: TRBJ1-2
v_gene: TRBV6-6
d_gene: .
CDR3nt: TGTGCCAGCAGTTACCGGCATAGGTCGGAATATGGCTACACCTTC
CDR3aa: CASSYRHRSEYGYTF

abundance: .
j_gene: TRBJ1-6
v_gene: TRBV6-5
d_gene: .
CDR3nt: TGTGCCAGCAGTGGGGTCACCTATAATTCACCCCTCCACTTT
CDR3aa: CASSGVTYNSPLHF

abundance: .
j_gene: TRBJ1-5
v_gene: TRBV6-1
d_gene: .
CDR3nt: TGTGCCAGCAGTGGATCCAAGGCCACGTTCAATCAGCCCCAGCATTTT
CDR3aa: CASSGSKATFNQPQHF

abundance: .
j_gene: TRBJ2-5
v_gene: TRBV6-6
d_gene: TRBD1
CDR3nt: TGTGCCAGCAGTAACAGGGGCCAAGAGACCCAGTACTTC
CDR3aa: CASSNRGQETQYF

abundance: .
j_gene: TRBJ1-5
v_gene: TRBV19
d_gene: TRBD1
CDR3nt: TGTGCCAGTAGTGTAGACAGGGGGCCCTATAGCAATCAGCCCCAGCATTTT
CDR3aa: CASSVDRGPYSNQPQHF

abundance: .
j_gene: TRBJ2-1
v_gene: TRBV5-4
d_gene: TRBD2
CDR3nt: TGTGCCAGCAGCTTTAAGGGACTAGCAAATGAGCAGTTCTTC
CDR3aa: CASSFKGLANEQFF

abundance: .
j_gene: TRBJ2-3
v_gene: TRBV28
d_gene: .
CDR3nt: TGTGCCAGCAGTTCGGCTGGTGTAAGGGGAAGGACAGATACGCAGTATTTT
CDR3aa: CASSSAGVRGRTDTQYF

abundance: .
j_gene: TRBJ2-3
v_gene: TRBV29-1
d_gene: .
CDR3nt: TGCAGCGTCCAGCAGGGTACCGATACGCAGTATTTT
CDR3aa: CSVQQGTDTQYF

abundance: .
j_gene: TRBJ2-3
v_gene: TRBV2
d_gene: .
CDR3nt: TGTGCCAGCAGGGGGCTGAATACGCAGTATTTT
CDR3aa: CASRGLNTQYF

abundance: .
j_gene: TRBJ2-7
v_gene: TRBV19
d_gene: .
CDR3nt: TGTGCCAGTAGTAGTACAGGGTACTACGAGCAGTACTTC
CDR3aa: CASSSTGYYEQYF

abundance: .
j_gene: TRBJ1-5
v_gene: TRBV10-3
d_gene: .
CDR3nt: TGTGCCATCAGTGACCACGACAGTCAGCCCCAGCATTTT
CDR3aa: CAISDHDSQPQHF

abundance: .
j_gene: TRBJ1-3
v_gene: TRBV15
d_gene: .
CDR3nt: TGTGCCACCAGCAGAGTCACCGGAAAAAAGATCTCTGGAAACACCATATATTTT
CDR3aa: CATSRVTGKKISGNTIYF

abundance: .
j_gene: TRBJ2-2
v_gene: TRBV5-5
d_gene: .
CDR3nt: TGTGCCAGCAGCTTGGAGGGCGAACGTACCGGGGAGCTGTTTTTT
CDR3aa: CASSLEGERTGELFF

abundance: .
j_gene: TRBJ2-7
v_gene: TRBV6-5
d_gene: .
CDR3nt: TGTGCCAGCAGTCAAGGGGGTAAGCAGTACTTC
CDR3aa: CASSQGGKQYF

abundance: .
j_gene: TRBJ2-7
v_gene: TRBV28
d_gene: TRBD1
CDR3nt: TGTGCCAGCAGTCAAGGGGACAGGGGACCTCGTTTC
CDR3aa: CASSQGDRGPRF

abundance: .
j_gene: TRBJ2-1
v_gene: TRBV10-3
d_gene: .
CDR3nt: TGTGCCATCAGTGAGTCGGGAGGCACCTACAATGAGCAGTTCTTC
CDR3aa: CAISESGGTYNEQFF

abundance: once
j_gene: TRBJ1-5
v_gene: TRBV7-2
d_gene: TRBD1
CDR3nt: TGTGCCAGCAGCTACGCCGGGACAGAGGGTCAGCCCCAGCATTTT
CDR3aa: CASSYAGTEGQPQHF

abundance: .
j_gene: TRBJ1-5
v_gene: TRBV30
d_gene: TRBD1
CDR3nt: TGTGCCTGGATCAGACAGGGGGCCAGGTCGAGCAATCAGCCCCAGCATTTT
CDR3aa: CAWIRQGARSSNQPQHF

abundance: .
j_gene: TRBJ1-1
v_gene: TRBV11-2
d_gene: .
CDR3nt: TGTGCCAGCAGCAGAACCCAAAACACTGAAGCTTTCTTT
CDR3aa: CASSRTQNTEAFF

abundance: .
j_gene: TRBJ1-2
v_gene: TRBV9
d_gene: TRBD1
CDR3nt: TGTGCCAGCAGCCTTACAGGGGACTATGGCTACACCTTC
CDR3aa: CASSLTGDYGYTF

abundance: .
j_gene: TRBJ2-2
v_gene: TRBV6-4
d_gene: .
CDR3nt: TGTGCCAGCAGAGGCGGTCTTAACACCGGGGAGCTGTTTTTT
CDR3aa: CASRGGLNTGELFF

abundance: .
j_gene: TRBJ1-1
v_gene: TRBV15
d_gene: .
CDR3nt: TGTGCCACCAGCAGAGATGTGGGACAAGCCACTGAAGCTTTCTTT
CDR3aa: CATSRDVGQATEAFF

abundance: .
j_gene: TRBJ2-3
v_gene: TRBV6-5
d_gene: .
CDR3nt: TGTGCCACCTCTACCCGGGATACGCAGTATTTT
CDR3aa: CATSTRDTQYF

abundance: .
j_gene: TRBJ2-3
v_gene: TRBV29-1
d_gene: .
CDR3nt: TGCAGCGTTGAAGTATCAGGTCCCGATACGCAGTATTTT
CDR3aa: CSVEVSGPDTQYF

abundance: .
j_gene: TRBJ1-3
v_gene: TRBV5-8
d_gene: TRBD1
CDR3nt: TGTGCCAGCAGCTTGGGACAGGGGGCGCGCGGAAACACCATATATTTT
CDR3aa: CASSLGQGARGNTIYF

abundance: .
j_gene: TRBJ1-5
v_gene: TRBV19
d_gene: TRBD1
CDR3nt: TGTGCCAGCTCTGTGGACAGGGATGGCAATCAGCCCCAGCATTTT
CDR3aa: CASSVDRDGNQPQHF

abundance: few
j_gene: TRBJ1-3
v_gene: TRBV25-1
d_gene: .
CDR3nt: TGTGCCAGCAGTGACAGAAGATCTGGAAACACCATATATTTT
CDR3aa: CASSDRRSGNTIYF

abundance: once
j_gene: TRBJ2-3
v_gene: TRBV30
d_gene: .
CDR3nt: TGTGCCTGGAGTGCTTCAGGGATCGCAGATACGCAGTATTTT
CDR3aa: CAWSASGIADTQYF

abundance: .
j_gene: TRBJ1-2
v_gene: TRBV5-4
d_gene: .
CDR3nt: TGTGCCAGCAGCACAAGCGGGTATGACGGCTACACCTTC
CDR3aa: CASSTSGYDGYTF

abundance: .
j_gene: TRBJ2-1
v_gene: TRBV11-1
d_gene: .
CDR3nt: TGTGCCAGCAAGGGGCTCAGTACCCCCTACAATGAGCAGTTCTTC
CDR3aa: CASKGLSTPYNEQFF

abundance: .
j_gene: TRBJ1-1
v_gene: TRBV29-1
d_gene: TRBD1
CDR3nt: TGCAGCACCCTGGGGACAGGGGGCCGAACTGAAGCTTTCTTT
CDR3aa: CSTLGTGGRTEAFF

abundance: .
j_gene: TRBJ2-7
v_gene: TRBV5-8
d_gene: .
CDR3nt: TGTGCCAGCAGCTTGGGTGGGGGCCCCTCCTACGAGCAGTACTTC
CDR3aa: CASSLGGGPSYEQYF

abundance: .
j_gene: TRBJ2-3
v_gene: TRBV28
d_gene: TRBD2
CDR3nt: TGTGCCAGCAGTTTGGGACTATTCGACTTCACGCAGTATTTT
CDR3aa: CASSLGLFDFTQYF

abundance: .
j_gene: TRBJ2-7
v_gene: TRBV10-1
d_gene: TRBD1
CDR3nt: TGCGCCAGCAGTGGACAGGGGGCGTCCGAGCAGTACTTC
CDR3aa: CASSGQGASEQYF

abundance: .
j_gene: TRBJ1-5
v_gene: TRBV30
d_gene: .
CDR3nt: TGTGCCTGGAGTCCCGGGCTCGATCAGCCCCAGCATTTT
CDR3aa: CAWSPGLDQPQHF

abundance: .
j_gene: TRBJ2-1
v_gene: TRBV7-2
d_gene: TRBD2
CDR3nt: TGTGCCAGCAGCTTAGAAGTAGCGGGAGGGTACAATGAGCAGTTCTTC
CDR3aa: CASSLEVAGGYNEQFF